This entry concerns a single T cell receptor beta chain. The sample is drawn from a study of blood T cell repertoires in COVID-19. On the study more broadly: The United States, Italy and Spain provided the acute and convalescent COVID-19 samples. In each case, the material was cDNA or gDNA derived from T cells, B-cell-depleted T cells, or PBMCs.

Authors' methods: Amplification of reference gene primers was used by the study to estimate nucleated cell counts. Repertoires were generated with immunoSEQ multiplex PCR, while TCRdb's copy carries only in-frame clones and drops some. Clone size and V and J calls were adopted from that table, with D and trimming inferred from the DNA. The sample lists approximately 24,000 clones, roughly 89% occurring once. The CDR3 is made up of 16 amino acids. Germline CDR1 LNHDA, CDR2 SQIVND (reference sequence). Trimming took off 6 bases at V and 3 bases at J, with 18 bases between the two ends. The chain has TRBV19 and TRBJ2-4; D may be TRBD2 (7 bases). This TCR was sampled from a woman aged 70 to 79 with active COVID-19. Sequencing was carried out using peripheral blood. CDR3 in amino acids: CASSPWGGGGKNIQYF. In DNA, the CDR3 is TGTGCCAGTAGCCCTTGGGGGGGCGGTGGCAAAAACATTCAGTACTTC.